This is a list of T cell receptor beta chains from one sample in a study of CD8+ T cells in alopecia areata. TCRdb's table, derived via immunoSEQ multiplex PCR, lists solely in-frame clones and lacks some. The sample lists some 95,000 clones, about 45% occurring once. The sample comprised CD4+ T cells sorted from blood. Receptors originate from a human donor with alopecia areata. CDR3s include the opening cysteine and the closing phenylalanine or tryptophan. A D gene is named only where the DNA matches it firmly. Size values are once, few and many counts, or a class for expanded clones, and some rows have none.

j_gene: TRBJ2-1
d_gene: TRBD2
v_gene: TRBV7-2
abundance: NA
CDR3nt: TGTGCCAGCGAGACTAGCGGGGTCGATGAGCAGTTCTTC
CDR3aa: CASETSGVDEQFF

j_gene: TRBJ2-3
d_gene: TRBD1
v_gene: TRBV29-1
abundance: few
CDR3nt: TGCAGCGCAGGACAGGTGTCGGCGGATACGCAGTATTTT
CDR3aa: CSAGQVSADTQYF

j_gene: TRBJ2-5
d_gene: NA
v_gene: TRBV11-3
abundance: NA
CDR3nt: TGTGCCAGCAGCTCTGAGTCGGGTCCGAAAGAGACCCAGTACTTC
CDR3aa: CASSSESGPKETQYF

j_gene: TRBJ1-1
d_gene: NA
v_gene: TRBV11-2
abundance: NA
CDR3nt: TGTGCCAGCAGCTTAGGGTACCGTCTAAACACTGAAGCTTTCTTT
CDR3aa: CASSLGYRLNTEAFF

j_gene: TRBJ2-5
d_gene: NA
v_gene: TRBV28
abundance: NA
CDR3nt: TGTGCCAGCAGTTTATCCGGATTGGGGACCCAGTACTTC
CDR3aa: CASSLSGLGTQYF

j_gene: TRBJ1-1
d_gene: TRBD1
v_gene: TRBV18
abundance: NA
CDR3nt: TGTGCCAGCTCACGGTCCAGGGGGGGAGTGAACACTGAAGCTTTCTTT
CDR3aa: CASSRSRGGVNTEAFF

j_gene: TRBJ1-5
d_gene: TRBD1
v_gene: TRBV28
abundance: NA
CDR3nt: TGTGCCAGCAGTTTCCGGACAGGTAGCAATCAGCCCCAGCATTTT
CDR3aa: CASSFRTGSNQPQHF

j_gene: TRBJ2-5
d_gene: NA
v_gene: TRBV29-1
abundance: NA
CDR3nt: TGCAGCGCTAAAGCCGGACCCCGAGAAGCCCAGTACTTC
CDR3aa: CSAKAGPREAQYF

j_gene: TRBJ2-7
d_gene: NA
v_gene: TRBV5-1
abundance: NA
CDR3nt: TGCGCCAGCAGCTTGCAGGGCTACGAGCAGTACTTC
CDR3aa: CASSLQGYEQYF

j_gene: TRBJ2-5
d_gene: TRBD1
v_gene: TRBV7-2
abundance: NA
CDR3nt: TGTGCCAGCAGGGACAGGGGAACCCAGTACTTC
CDR3aa: CASRDRGTQYF

j_gene: TRBJ2-5
d_gene: TRBD1
v_gene: TRBV30
abundance: NA
CDR3nt: TGTGCCTGTACAGACAGGGGGGGAGAGACCCAGTACTTC
CDR3aa: CACTDRGGETQYF

j_gene: TRBJ1-2
d_gene: NA
v_gene: TRBV30
abundance: NA
CDR3nt: TGTGCCGGACGAGACAGTGACAACTATGGCTACACCTTC
CDR3aa: CAGRDSDNYGYTF

j_gene: TRBJ2-5
d_gene: TRBD2
v_gene: TRBV29-1
abundance: few
CDR3nt: TGCAGCGTTGACCCGGGGGCGGGAGGAGAGACCCAGTACTTC
CDR3aa: CSVDPGAGGETQYF

j_gene: TRBJ2-7
d_gene: NA
v_gene: TRBV7-3
abundance: few
CDR3nt: TGTGCCAGCAGCAGGGGGGCTAGCTCCTACGAGCAGTACTTC
CDR3aa: CASSRGASSYEQYF

j_gene: TRBJ2-3
d_gene: NA
v_gene: TRBV9
abundance: NA
CDR3nt: TGTGCCAGCAGCGTAGCTTTAGGGGGGGCCTTCGGTGGAGATACGCAGTATTTT
CDR3aa: CASSVALGGAFGGDTQYF

j_gene: TRBJ2-7
d_gene: TRBD2
v_gene: TRBV7-3
abundance: few
CDR3nt: TGTGCCAGCAGCCCTTCTAGCGGGGGCTACGAGCAGTACTTC
CDR3aa: CASSPSSGGYEQYF